The 27 T cell receptor beta chains listed next were all sequenced from one sample in a study of neurological immune-mediated disorders. TCRdb re-derived calls from the 5' RACE reads in MiXCR, one entry per CDR3 protein. Here the sample spans roughly 60,000 distinct CDR3 sequences, less than 4% being singletons. The sample comprised PBMCs. These receptors were obtained from a woman between 45 and 65 years old with multiple sclerosis.

In its sample, this clonotype was seen many times. The V call is TRBV12-5, the J call TRBJ1-2; 10 nucleotides line up with TRBD1. Germline lookup yields CDR1 LGHNT and CDR2 FRNRAP. This CDR3 comprises 13 residues. V trimming: 3 bases; J trimming: 6 bases; junction bases outside the gene matches: 1. The CDR3 loop reads CASGLDRGHGYTF. The CDR3 DNA sequence: TGTGCTAGTGGTTTAGACAGGGGGCATGGCTACACCTTC. Full variable domain (outside the CDR3, taken from reference TRBV12-5 and TRBJ1-2): DARVTQTPRHKVTEMGQEVTMRCQPILGHNTVFWYRQTMMQGLELLAYFRNRAPLDDSGMPKDRFSAEMPDATLATLKIQPSEPRDSAVYFCASGLDRGHGYTFGSGTRLTVV.

The chain joins TRBV10-3 to TRBJ2-2; a weak D match, TRBD1 (6 bases). The CDR3 loop spans 13 amino acids. The V gene's germline CDR1 is ENHRY and CDR2 SYGVKD. The V gene lost 6 bases and the J gene lost 6 bases, with 11 bases spanning the gap. DNA for the CDR3: TGTGCCATCAGCTTACAGGGAGCCGGGGAGCTGTTTTTT. As protein: CAISLQGAGELFF.

A note on this clonotype: Since a much larger clone is just one base distant, this may be a read error. The chain couples TRBV5-1 to TRBJ1-5; D call uncertain. Germline V gives CDR1 SGHRS, CDR2 YFSETQ. Between the trimmed V and J ends, which lost 4 bases and 4 bases, there was a span of 9 bases. CDR3 length: 13 residues. The CDR3 nucleotides are TGCGCCAGCAGCCTCGAAACGAATCAGCCCCAGCATTTT. Translation gives CASSLETNQPQHF.

This clonotype was detected many times. The chain joins TRBV20-1 to TRBJ2-5; D is unclear. The V gene lost 0 bases and the J gene lost 1 base, with 18 bases spanning the gap. This CDR3 is built from 17 residues. Germline CDR1 reads DFQATT; CDR2 reads SNEGSKA (reference sequence). The CDR3, as DNA: TGCAGTGCTAGAGATTTTCTCCGTGGATGGAGCCAAGAGACCCAGTACTTC. This sequence encodes CSARDFLRGWSQETQYF.

This clonotype was seen ten or more times. This chain uses TRBV12-3 or TRBV12-4 with TRBJ2-2; D ambiguous. The V end was cut by 8 bases, the J end by 3 bases, with 1 base between. This CDR3 region has 10 residues. The CDR3 nucleotides read TGTGCCAGCTACACCGGGGAGCTGTTTTTT. Translating gives CASYTGELFF.

This clonotype was detected ten times or more. The J gene is TRBJ1-4, the V gene TRBV14; possibly TRBD1 for D (5 bases). This CDR3 is built from 13 residues. V was clipped by 6 bases and J by 11 bases, with 16 bases between them. CDR1 is SGHDN, CDR2 FVKESK, per germline. The CDR3 sequence: CASSEGNLRKLFF. For the CDR3, the DNA is TGTGCCAGCAGTGAGGGGAACTTGAGGAAACTGTTTTTT. Drawing the rest from reference TRBV14 and TRBJ1-4, the complete variable domain is EAGVTQFPSHSVIEKGQTVTLRCDPISGHDNLYWYRRVMGKEIKFLLHFVKESKQDESGMPNNRFLAERTGGTYSTLKVQPAELEDSGVYFCASSEGNLRKLFFGSGTQLSVL.

This clonotype was detected ten times or more. The chain recombines TRBV6-2 or TRBV6-3 with TRBJ2-7; D is possibly TRBD2 (6 bases). The germline V gene has CDR1 MNHEY and CDR2 SVGEGT. CDR3 length: 16 amino acids. The V and J ends lost 0 bases and 2 bases respectively, with 14 bases between them. The CDR3 DNA reads TGTGCCAGCAGTTACTCTGCCGGACTAAAAGCCTACGAGCAGTACTTC. It codes for CASSYSAGLKAYEQYF.

This clonotype was detected ten times or more. This rearrangement joins TRBV20-1 to TRBJ2-5; 7 bases line up with TRBD2. Germline CDR1 reads DFQATT; CDR2 reads SNEGSKA (reference sequence). The CDR3 loop spans 14 amino acids. Trimming cost V 3 bases and J 2 bases; bases outside gene matches: 6. The CDR3 nucleotides read TGCAGTGCTAGTGGAGGCGGGAGTCAAGAGACCCAGTACTTC. Amino acid sequence: CSASGGGSQETQYF.

This clonotype was found many times. V gene TRBV9 combines with J gene TRBJ1-1; TRBD1 might be the D (6 bases). Germline loops: CDR1 SGDLS, CDR2 YYNGEE. This CDR3 spans 14 amino acids. Trimming removed 0 bases at V and 6 bases at J, with 12 bases between. CDR3 nucleotide sequence: TGTGCCAGCAGCGTAGGGGGGGGCCGAGCTGAAGCTTTCTTT. Its protein product is CASSVGGGRAEAFF. Full variable domain (missing parts from reference TRBV9 and TRBJ1-1): DSGVTQTPKHLITATGQRVTLRCSPRSGDLSVYWYQQSLDQGLQFLIQYYNGEERAKGNILERFSAQQFPDLHSELNLSSLELGDSALYFCASSVGGGRAEAFFGQGTRLTVV.

This clonotype was picked up many times. J is TRBJ2-1 and V is TRBV27; perhaps TRBD2 as D (5 bases). This CDR3 spans 13 amino acids. The germline V gene encodes CDR1 MNHEY and CDR2 SMNVEV (reference sequence). V lost 4 bases and J 3 bases, leaving 7 bases between the germline ends. This CDR3 is CASSSRDYNEQFF. CDR3 nucleotides: TGTGCCAGCAGTTCCCGGGACTACAATGAGCAGTTCTTC.

About this clonotype itself: This could be a read error, since a much larger clone is one nucleotide away. The chain joins TRBV29-1 to TRBJ2-3; TRBD1 is a possible D gene (6 bases). The CDR3 consists of 14 residues. Germline V gives CDR1 SQVTM, CDR2 ANQGSEA. In DNA form, the CDR3 reads TGCAGCGCCAAGGACAGTTTTAGCACAGATACGAAGTATTTT. Translated, it gives CSAKDSFSTDTKYF.

This clonotype is medium-sized by share. The chain links TRBV10-3 to TRBJ2-7; D remains unclear. V gave up 3 bases and J gave up 5 bases, with 5 bases separating them. Germline CDR1 is ENHRY and CDR2 is SYGVKD. CDR3 length: 11 residues. CDR3 sequence (DNA): TGTGCCATCAGTGATCGGGACGAGCAGTACTTC. Amino acids: CAISDRDEQYF.

This clonotype was detected many times. The V and J genes are TRBV20-1 and TRBJ2-7; possibly TRBD2 for D (5 bases). V lost 3 bases to trimming and J lost 2 bases, with 14 bases between them. Germline CDR1 is DFQATT and CDR2 is SNEGSKA (reference sequence). The CDR3 is made up of 14 amino acids. The CDR3, as DNA: TGCAGTGCTAGCCCCGACGGGGATCCCTACGAGCAGTACTTC. It yields the protein CSASPDGDPYEQYF.

This sequence joins TRBV19 and TRBJ1-3, with unresolved D. Trimming stripped 3 bases from V and 4 bases from J, with 7 bases between. The CDR3 is 13 amino acids. The V gene's germline CDR1 is LNHDA and CDR2 SQIVND (reference sequence). As DNA, the CDR3 is TGTGCCAGTAGTATGTACACCGGAAACACCATATATTTT. Protein product: CASSMYTGNTIYF.

The rearrangement uses TRBV5-6 and TRBJ2-3; D unresolved. This CDR3 comprises 12 residues. Looked up from germline, CDR1 is SGHDT and CDR2 is YYEEEE. V dropped 3 bases and J dropped 3 bases, with 5 bases sitting between them. The CDR3 loop is CASSSETDTQYF. The CDR3 coding sequence is TGTGCCAGCAGCTCAGAGACAGATACGCAGTATTTT.

This clonotype occurred many times. This chain uses TRBV27 with TRBJ2-1, with D possibly being TRBD1 (6 bases). Trimming removed 4 bases at V and 2 bases at J, with 9 bases between. Germline CDR1 MNHEY, CDR2 SMNVEV (reference sequence). CDR3 length: 14 amino acids. The CDR3, as DNA: TGTGCCAGCAGTTCTGAGGGGGCCTACAATGAGCAGTTCTTC. It yields the protein CASSSEGAYNEQFF.

This clonotype was picked up many times. The chain has TRBV24-1 and TRBJ1-1; no firm D call. Germline assignment: CDR1 KGHDR and CDR2 SFDVKD. The V gene lost 5 bases and the J gene lost 1 base, with 4 bases spanning the gap. This CDR3 contains 12 residues. The CDR3 DNA is TGTGCCACCAGTGGGGGGAACACTGAAGCTTTCTTT. Protein sequence: CATSGGNTEAFF.

At least ten counts were recorded for this clonotype. The CDR3 DNA reads as TGCAGTGCTAGAGATGTGCGGGACAGCAAGAACACTGAAGCTTTCTTT. The encoded protein is CSARDVRDSKNTEAFF. V usage is TRBV20-1 and J usage is TRBJ1-1, with 7 bases lining up with TRBD1. The CDR3 has 16 amino acids. Germline CDR1 is DFQATT and CDR2 is SNEGSKA (reference sequence). After removal of 0 bases from V and 1 base from J, the junction contained 8 bases not matched to a gene.

V is TRBV7-2 and J is TRBJ1-1; no clear D gene. With 5 bases removed from V and 3 bases from J, the gap between germline ends came to 16 bases. This CDR3 spans 15 amino acids. Germline CDR1 SGHTA, CDR2 FQGNSA. This CDR3 is CASSLPTDIDTEAFF. The CDR3 DNA is TGTGCCAGCAGCCTACCTACAGACATAGACACTGAAGCTTTCTTT.

This clonotype has a count of ten or more. This sequence joins TRBV12-3 or TRBV12-4 and TRBJ1-2; D gene ambiguous. This CDR3 contains 11 residues. Trimming stripped 6 bases from V and 5 bases from J, with 7 bases between. Here the CDR3 reads CASSQRYGYTF. As DNA, the CDR3 is TGTGCCAGCAGCCAGAGATATGGCTACACCTTC.

This clonotype was counted many times. The chain couples TRBV6-2 or TRBV6-3 to TRBJ2-5, with TRBD2 matching 12 bases. Trimming at V came to 5 bases and at J to 5 bases, leaving 3 bases not matched to a gene. The CDR3 runs 14 residues. Germline CDR1 and CDR2: MNHEY and SVGEGT. CDR3 DNA sequence: TGTGCCAGCAGTCCTAGCGGGAGGGTGGAGACCCAGTACTTC. It specifies CASSPSGRVETQYF.

This clonotype was seen many times. The chain recombines TRBV4-3 with TRBJ1-1; D perhaps matches TRBD1 (6 bases). This CDR3 contains 16 residues. V lost 0 bases to trimming and J lost 1 base, with 12 bases between them. The germline V gene encodes CDR1 LGHNA and CDR2 YSLEER. CDR3: CASSQETGQQNTEAFF. CDR3 bases: TGCGCCAGCAGCCAAGAGACCGGACAGCAGAACACTGAAGCTTTCTTT.

This clonotype appeared many times. This sequence joins TRBV7-9 and TRBJ1-1; tentatively, D is TRBD1 (6 bases). This CDR3 has 14 amino acids. Germline assignment: CDR1 SEHNR and CDR2 FQNEAQ (reference sequence). Trimming shortened V by 5 bases and J by 0 bases, and 10 bases separated the two germline ends. In DNA, the CDR3 is TGTGCCAGCAGCCGCAGGGGCATGAACACTGAAGCTTTCTTT. It is translated as CASSRRGMNTEAFF.

Many counts were recorded for this clonotype. The chain recombines TRBV4-2 with TRBJ2-6; D is perhaps TRBD1 (7 bases). The V and J ends lost 3 bases and 4 bases respectively, with 19 bases between them. Germline V CDR1 and CDR2: LGHNA, YNFKEQ. CDR3 length: 18 amino acids. For the CDR3, the DNA is TGTGCCAGCAGCCAGATCGCCCTCAGGGGGAGGGGGGCCAACGTCCTGACTTTC. This codes for CASSQIALRGRGANVLTF.

This clonotype was observed at least ten times. The chain links TRBV12-3 or TRBV12-4 to TRBJ1-1, with no clear D. V lost 5 bases and J 1 base, leaving 11 bases between the germline ends. The CDR3 loop spans 14 amino acids. In DNA, the CDR3 is TGTGCCAGCAGTACAAGGGTCGAGAACACTGAAGCTTTCTTT. It translates to CASSTRVENTEAFF.

This clonotype occurred many times. The chain links TRBV12-3 or TRBV12-4 to TRBJ2-3; D may be TRBD1 or TRBD2 (5 bases each). This CDR3 is 15 amino acids long. The V end lost 4 bases, the J end lost 4 bases, and 15 bases lay between the germline ends. The CDR3 here is CASSSPGRSPDTQYF. The CDR3 nucleotides read TGTGCCAGCAGTTCACCGGGACGCAGCCCAGATACGCAGTATTTT.

This clonotype was observed at least ten times. The J gene is TRBJ1-2, the V gene TRBV20-1; perhaps TRBD1 as D (6 bases). Looked up from germline, CDR1 is DFQATT and CDR2 is SNEGSKA (reference sequence). Between the trimmed V and J ends, which lost 5 bases and 0 bases, there was a span of 13 bases. The CDR3 has 14 amino acids. The CDR3 bases are TGCAGTGCTGGGATGACAGGAGCTAACTATGGCTACACCTTC. Its translation is CSAGMTGANYGYTF.